One sample yielded the 28 T cell receptor beta chains listed below, sequenced in a study of human thymus T cells. Assay: immunoSEQ multiplex PCR; the TCRdb copy retains only in-frame clones and omits some. The profile covers fewer than 85,000 clones, with roughly 95% appearing a single time and 0.034% taken by the ten largest. Obtained as resections during corrective heart surgery, the thymus tissue was then studied. Material for sequencing was thymus tissue. Receptor source: a girl in the first two years of life with a congenital heart defect but otherwise immunologically healthy.

The chain is built from TRBV28 and TRBJ2-3; D call uncertain. Deletions cut 3 bases from V and 0 bases from J, with 19 bases between. Germline V CDR1 and CDR2: MDHEN, SYDVKM. The CDR3 has 18 residues. The DNA of the CDR3 is TGTGCCAGCAGTTTTGATCCCCTCAGGAAAAAGAGCACAGATACGCAGTATTTT. Encoded protein: CASSFDPLRKKSTDTQYF.

The V gene is TRBV29-1, the J gene TRBJ1-1, with TRBD1 as a possible D gene (6 bases). V shed 3 bases and J shed 1 base, with 24 bases lying between them. This CDR3 comprises 18 residues. The germline V gene encodes CDR1 SQVTM and CDR2 ANQGSEA. Here the CDR3 reads CSVEFSRGPKTQNTEAFF. The CDR3 DNA is TGCAGCGTTGAGTTTTCCAGGGGCCCCAAGACTCAGAACACTGAAGCTTTCTTT. Together with reference TRBV29-1 and TRBJ1-1, the CDR3 gives the full variable domain: SAVISQKPSRDICQRGTSLTIQCQVDSQVTMMFWYRQQPGQSLTLIATANQGSEATYESGFVIDKFPISRPNLTFSTLTVSNMSPEDSSIYLCSVEFSRGPKTQNTEAFFGQGTRLTVV.

The V and J genes are TRBV27 and TRBJ2-3; a weak D match, TRBD1 (6 bases). V was shortened by 5 bases and J by 0 bases, with 12 bases between the two germline ends. The CDR3 loop spans 15 amino acids. Germline V gene data show CDR1 as MNHEY and CDR2 as SMNVEV (reference sequence). The CDR3: CASSTPGHSTDTQYF. In DNA form, the CDR3 reads TGTGCCAGCAGTACCCCGGGACACAGCACAGATACGCAGTATTTT.

The chain links TRBV11-3 to TRBJ2-3, with D uncertain. Trimming pared 4 bases from V and 6 bases from J, leaving 11 bases between. Germline-derived CDR1 and CDR2 are SGHNT and YENEEA. The CDR3 loop spans 13 amino acids. This CDR3 is CASSSRTGDTQYF. The CDR3 nucleotides read TGTGCCAGCAGCTCGCGGACCGGGGATACGCAGTATTTT.

V is TRBV19 and J is TRBJ2-1; 8 nucleotides agree with TRBD1. Unmatched junction bases numbered 8, after V lost 7 bases and J lost 12 bases. This CDR3 comprises 12 residues. Germline-derived CDR1 and CDR2 are LNHDA and SQIVND (reference sequence). The CDR3 region has the DNA TGTGCCAGTAACGCAGGGGGCTTGGGGCAGTTCTTC. As protein: CASNAGGLGQFF.

This sequence joins TRBV7-2 and TRBJ2-7; the D gene could be TRBD1 or TRBD2 (7 bases each). V was pared by 0 bases and J by 5 bases, with 14 bases between. The CDR3 spans 15 residues. Germline V gene lookup returns CDR1 SGHTA and CDR2 FQGNSA. The chain's CDR3 is CASSLAWEGADEQYF. CDR3 DNA sequence: TGTGCCAGCAGCTTAGCGTGGGAGGGGGCAGACGAGCAGTACTTC.

The chain has TRBV15 and TRBJ2-1; D is uncertain. The CDR3 consists of 15 residues. Germline V gene sequence: CDR1 LNHNV, CDR2 YYDKDF (reference sequence). Trimming removed 7 bases at V and 5 bases at J, with 18 bases between. The CDR3 nucleotides read TGTGCCACCAAACCCCGCTCTAGAATGAACAATGAGCAGTTCTTC. Encoded protein: CATKPRSRMNNEQFF.

The chain employs TRBV11-2 and TRBJ2-4; 9 nucleotides agree with TRBD2. The germline gives CDR1 SGHAT, CDR2 FQNNGV. This CDR3 spans 15 amino acids. V trimming: 5 bases; J trimming: 12 bases; junction bases outside the gene matches: 14. CDR3 sequence: CASSRREAAGGGQYF. Written as DNA, the CDR3 is TGTGCCAGCAGCCGCCGGGAAGCGGCGGGAGGGGGTCAGTACTTC.

This rearrangement joins TRBV28 to TRBJ2-7; no clear D. From germline, CDR1 is MDHEN and CDR2 SYDVKM. With 7 bases removed from V and 2 bases from J, the gap between germline ends came to 18 bases. This CDR3 has 15 amino acids. The CDR3 coding sequence is TGTGCCAGCACTCCCCCTGGGCTGGTGACCTACGAGCAGTACTTC. Protein product: CASTPPGLVTYEQYF. Full variable domain (rest looked up from reference TRBV28 and TRBJ2-7): DVKVTQSSRYLVKRTGEKVFLECVQDMDHENMFWYRQDPGLGLRLIYFSYDVKMKEKGDIPEGYSVSREKKERFSLILESASTNQTSMYLCASTPPGLVTYEQYFGPGTRLTVT.

The chain carries TRBV19 and TRBJ2-7; D gene ambiguous. The germline gives CDR1 LNHDA, CDR2 SQIVND (reference sequence). With 3 bases removed from V and 3 bases from J, the gap between germline ends came to 3 bases. The CDR3 is 11 amino acids. DNA for the CDR3: TGTGCCAGTAGTATCGGCTACGAGCAGTACTTC. Translated, it gives CASSIGYEQYF.

The V gene is TRBV2, the J gene TRBJ2-3; 10 bases line up with TRBD2. J lost 1 base, V lost 6 bases, and 13 bases had no gene match. This CDR3 has 18 residues. The germline CDR1 and CDR2 sequences are SNHLY and FYNNEI. The CDR3 is CASRVSSGRVLCTDTQYF. DNA for the CDR3: TGTGCCAGCAGGGTGTCTAGCGGGAGAGTGTTATGCACAGATACGCAGTATTTT. Complete variable domain (other parts from reference TRBV2 and TRBJ2-3): EPEVTQTPSHQVTQMGQEVILRCVPISNHLYFYWYRQILGQKVEFLVSFYNNEISEKSEIFDDQFSVERPDGSNFTLKIRSTKLEDSAMYFCASRVSSGRVLCTDTQYFGPGTRLTVL.

This clone was seen only once. The rearrangement uses TRBV9 and TRBJ2-3, with no clear D. V was trimmed by 3 bases and J by 6 bases, leaving 8 bases between them. This CDR3 contains 12 residues. Germline V CDR1 and CDR2: SGDLS, YYNGEE. CDR3 sequence reads: CASSGPPDTQYF. For the CDR3, the DNA is TGTGCCAGCAGCGGGCCGCCGGATACGCAGTATTTT.

V gene TRBV19 combines with J gene TRBJ2-1, with D possibly matching TRBD2 (5 bases). Germline V gene data show CDR1 as LNHDA and CDR2 as SQIVND (reference sequence). With 4 bases removed from V and 5 bases from J, the gap between germline ends came to 27 bases. The CDR3 runs to 19 residues. DNA of the CDR3: TGTGCCAGTAGTACTCCCCTCCAGGACCGGGGTTACGCCCACAATGAGCAGTTCTTC. Its translation is CASSTPLQDRGYAHNEQFF. Using reference TRBV19 and TRBJ2-1 for the parts outside the CDR3, the full variable domain is DGGITQSPKYLFRKEGQNVTLSCEQNLNHDAMYWYRQDPGQGLRLIYYSQIVNDFQKGDIAEGYSVSREKKESFPLTVTSAQKNPTAFYLCASSTPLQDRGYAHNEQFFGPGTRLTVL.

This clone was observed once. The rearrangement uses TRBV5-1 and TRBJ2-2; D ambiguous. This CDR3 is built from 13 residues. Germline V gives CDR1 SGHRS, CDR2 YFSETQ. The ends were cut back, 7 bases at V and 6 bases at J, with 13 bases in the middle. The CDR3 DNA follows: TGCGCCAGCGGGCCGCAGTGGGCCGGGGAGCTGTTTTTT. Amino acids: CASGPQWAGELFF.

V usage is TRBV7-2 and J usage is TRBJ1-1; D might be TRBD1 (5 bases). CDR1 is SGHTA and CDR2 is FQGNSA in the germline V gene. The CDR3 runs 15 residues. The germline V and J ends were trimmed by 4 bases and 0 bases, with 12 bases remaining between them. CDR3 sequence (DNA): TGTGCCAGCAGCTCCGAAGAGGGGTTGAACACTGAAGCTTTCTTT. Its translation: CASSSEEGLNTEAFF.

The rearrangement uses TRBV4-3 and TRBJ2-1; possible D gene TRBD2, 5 bases. Trimming left V 1 base short and J 0 bases short, with 22 bases between. Germline V gene lookup returns CDR1 LGHNA and CDR2 YSLEER. CDR3 size: 20 residues. CDR3 sequence: CASSQAPLASALYSYNEQFF. The CDR3 DNA is TGCGCCAGCAGCCAAGCCCCTCTAGCCTCCGCCCTTTACTCCTACAATGAGCAGTTCTTC.

The V gene is TRBV7-6, the J gene TRBJ2-3; 10 bases match TRBD2. CDR3 length: 15 residues. With 1 base clipped from V and 4 bases from J, the junction kept 2 bases outside the gene matches. Germline lookup yields CDR1 SGHVS and CDR2 FNYEAQ. This chain's CDR3 is CASSLGTSGSDTQYF. The CDR3 DNA is TGTGCCAGCAGCTTAGGGACTAGCGGCTCAGATACGCAGTATTTT.

The chain is built from TRBV10-3 and TRBJ1-1; D unclear. The length of the CDR3 is 12 residues. Germline V gives CDR1 ENHRY, CDR2 SYGVKD. Trimming took 7 bases from V and 1 from J, leaving 7 bases between them. The CDR3 DNA sequence: TGTGCCATCAAGTCAGCGAACACTGAAGCTTTCTTT. Encoded protein: CAIKSANTEAFF.

The chain carries TRBV11-2 and TRBJ2-7; tentatively, D is TRBD1 or TRBD2 (5 bases each). This CDR3 has 14 residues. V was pared by 4 bases and J by 3 bases, with 13 bases between. Germline CDR1 is SGHAT and CDR2 is FQNNGV. The CDR3 nucleotides read TGTGCCAGCAGCTCCTGTACAGGAGGCTACGAGCAGTACTTC. Encoded protein: CASSSCTGGYEQYF.

V usage is TRBV5-1 and J usage is TRBJ1-2; the match to TRBD1 covers 9 bases. This CDR3 has 18 residues. V shed 2 bases and J 0 bases; nucleotides not matched to a gene: 11. The germline CDR1 and CDR2 sequences are SGHRS and YFSETQ. The CDR3 DNA reads TGCGCCAGCAGCTTCTCGGGACAGGGTCCGGCCCCTAACTATGGCTACACCTTC. This encodes CASSFSGQGPAPNYGYTF. The entire variable domain, with the rest obtained from reference TRBV5-1 and TRBJ1-2, is as follows: KAGVTQTPRYLIKTRGQQVTLSCSPISGHRSVSWYQQTPGQGLQFLFEYFSETQRNKGNFPGRFSGRQFSNSRSEMNVSTLELGDSALYLCASSFSGQGPAPNYGYTFGSGTRLTVV.

This clone occurred a few times. The chain employs TRBV7-8 and TRBJ1-5; the D is unclear. This CDR3 is built from 13 residues. CDR1 and CDR2 (germline): SGHVS, FQNEAQ. Trimming cost V 2 bases and J 7 bases, with 9 bases left between them. For the CDR3, the DNA is TGTGCCAGCAGCTTATGGGTAGGACAGCCCCAGCATTTT. Protein sequence: CASSLWVGQPQHF.

V gene TRBV5-8 combines with J gene TRBJ1-1; TRBD1 aligns across 7 bases. Germline lookup yields CDR1 SGHTS and CDR2 YDEGEE. Trimming cost V 1 base and J 5 bases; bases outside gene matches: 8. The CDR3 contains 15 residues. CDR3 sequence: CASSLIDRDPTEAFF. The CDR3, as DNA: TGTGCCAGCAGCTTGATTGACAGGGACCCAACTGAAGCTTTCTTT.

V and J are TRBV5-1 and TRBJ2-1, with no clear D. Germline-derived CDR1 and CDR2 are SGHRS and YFSETQ. Between the trimmed V and J ends, which lost 0 bases and 6 bases, there was a span of 10 bases. CDR3 size: 14 residues. The chain's CDR3 is CASSLVADPNEQFF. CDR3 in DNA: TGCGCCAGCAGCTTGGTCGCGGATCCCAATGAGCAGTTCTTC.

The rearrangement uses TRBV27 and TRBJ1-2; TRBD1 matches at 8 bases. The CDR3 is made up of 16 amino acids. Unmatched junction bases numbered 12, after V lost 5 bases and J lost 4 bases. CDR1 is MNHEY, CDR2 SMNVEV, per germline (reference sequence). As DNA, the CDR3 is TGTGCCAGCAGTAGGTATAAGGGACAGGTTGGCTATGGCTACACCTTC. It encodes CASSRYKGQVGYGYTF.

This clone showed up just a few times. The chain combines TRBV19 with TRBJ2-7, with D possibly matching TRBD2 (5 bases). The V end lost 4 bases, the J end lost 6 bases, and 10 bases lay between the germline ends. This CDR3 is 12 amino acids long. In germline, CDR1 is LNHDA, CDR2 SQIVND (reference sequence). CDR3 sequence (DNA): TGTGCCAGTAGTAGGGCCGAGGGCGAGCAGTACTTC. Its protein product is CASSRAEGEQYF.

This chain links TRBV7-9 with TRBJ1-3, with D possibly being TRBD1 (5 bases). CDR1 is SEHNR, CDR2 FQNEAQ, per germline (reference sequence). The V end lost 8 bases, the J end lost 1 base, and 24 bases lay between the germline ends. This CDR3 is built from 18 residues. CDR3 region: CASSPNPTAEYSGNTIYF. The CDR3 nucleotides read TGTGCCAGCTCCCCAAATCCGACAGCCGAATATTCTGGAAACACCATATATTTT.

V gene TRBV7-2 combines with J gene TRBJ2-1; 10 bases line up with TRBD2. This CDR3 is 16 amino acids long. With V trimmed by 2 bases and J by 9 bases, 10 bases remained unmatched. The germline V gene encodes CDR1 SGHTA and CDR2 FQGNSA. The CDR3 DNA follows: TGTGCCAGCAGCTTACAGGGCCTAGCGGGAGCTGGTGAGCAGTTCTTC. Protein: CASSLQGLAGAGEQFF.

V and J are TRBV7-9 and TRBJ1-1, with a possible D match to TRBD1 (6 bases). The V gene's germline CDR1 is SEHNR and CDR2 FQNEAQ (reference sequence). Trimming stripped 5 bases from V and 11 bases from J, with 12 bases between. The CDR3 extends over 11 amino acids. DNA of the CDR3: TGTGCCAGCAGCCCACAGGGCGGTGCTTTCTTT. Protein sequence: CASSPQGGAFF. Using reference TRBV7-9 and TRBJ1-1 for the parts outside the CDR3, the full variable domain is DTGVSQNPRHKITKRGQNVTFRCDPISEHNRLYWYRQTLGQGPEFLTYFQNEAQLEKSRLLSDRFSAERPKGSFSTLEIQRTEQGDSAMYLCASSPQGGAFFGQGTRLTVV.